Listed here are 14 T cell receptor beta chains from one sample, sequenced in a study of shared clonotypes between healthy human individuals. Positive CCR7 selection of CD45RO-negative cells yielded the naive CD8 cells, and terminally differentiated effector memory CD45RA+ cells were excluded. The assay was immunoSEQ multiplex PCR, and TCRdb's table has in-frame clones only and misses some. This sample has hundreds of thousands of clones, with roughly 95% found just once. Sequencing was done on a sample of naive CD8+ T cells sorted from blood. Receptors originate from a woman in her thirties in good health.

The CDR3 spells CASSRGQMSSYEQYF. The CDR3 coding sequence is TGTGCCAGCAGCAGGGGACAGATGAGCTCCTACGAGCAGTACTTC. V is TRBV6-5 and J is TRBJ2-7, with 7 bases lining up with TRBD1. Unmatched junction bases numbered 8, after V lost 6 bases and J lost 0 bases. The length of the CDR3 is 15 residues. The germline gives CDR1 MNHEY, CDR2 SVGAGI.

This rearrangement joins TRBV4-1 to TRBJ1-1; maybe TRBD1 (5 bases). V was clipped by 4 bases and J by 0 bases, with 18 bases between them. This CDR3 spans 17 amino acids. CDR1 is MGHRA and CDR2 is YSYEKL in the germline V gene. The DNA for the CDR3 is TGCGCCAGCAGCCCAGTGGGACCCTGGGGGATGAACACTGAAGCTTTCTTT. This encodes CASSPVGPWGMNTEAFF.

This sequence joins TRBV7-6 and TRBJ2-5; tentative D call: TRBD1 (6 bases). The DNA end is a closer match to TRBJ2-7, so the J assignment may be wrong. The germline V gene has CDR1 SGHVS and CDR2 FNYEAQ. CDR3 length: 15 amino acids. CDR3 loop: CASSARDNNPYEQYF. The CDR3 region has the DNA TGTGCCAGCAGCGCCCGGGACAATAATCCCTACGAGCAGTACTTC.

The rearrangement uses TRBV28 and TRBJ1-4; 8 bases match TRBD1. CDR1 is MDHEN and CDR2 is SYDVKM in the germline V gene. The J segment lost 7 bases and the V segment lost 5 bases, leaving 9 bases of the junction unmatched. This CDR3 is built from 15 residues. CDR3 nucleotide sequence: TGTGCCAGCAGTACCTCGACAGGGGAGGGTGAAAAACTGTTTTTT. It yields the protein CASSTSTGEGEKLFF.

This clone was seen once. This sequence joins TRBV29-1 and TRBJ2-7, with 7 bases identical to TRBD2. Germline CDR1 is SQVTM and CDR2 is ANQGSEA. The J segment lost 0 bases and the V segment lost 6 bases, leaving 5 bases of the junction unmatched. The CDR3 contains 13 residues. The CDR3 bases are TGCAGCGTACGTGGCGGGAGCTCCTACGAGCAGTACTTC. This encodes CSVRGGSSYEQYF.

This clone was counted only a few times. At the DNA level, this CDR3 is encoded by other sequences in the same sample as well. The J gene is TRBJ2-7, the V gene TRBV2, with D unclear. The length of the CDR3 is 11 residues. V was shortened by 1 base and J by 3 bases, with 1 base between the two germline ends. Germline V gene data show CDR1 as SNHLY and CDR2 as FYNNEI. DNA of the CDR3: TGTGCCAGCAGTGAAGGCTACGAGCAGTACTTC. Its protein product is CASSEGYEQYF.

The chain is built from TRBV5-6 and TRBJ2-7, with D tentatively TRBD1 (6 bases). The CDR3 loop spans 14 amino acids. Germline V gene sequence: CDR1 SGHDT, CDR2 YYEEEE. V dropped 0 bases and J dropped 1 base, with 8 bases sitting between them. CDR3 sequence reads: CASSLATGSYEQYF. The CDR3 nucleotides are TGTGCCAGCAGCTTGGCTACAGGGTCCTACGAGCAGTACTTC. Using reference TRBV5-6 and TRBJ2-7 for the parts outside the CDR3, the full variable domain is DAGVTQSPTHLIKTRGQQVTLRCSPKSGHDTVSWYQQALGQGPQFIFQYYEEEERQRGNFPDRFSGHQFPNYSSELNVNALLLGDSALYLCASSLATGSYEQYFGPGTRLTVT.

V usage is TRBV27 and J usage is TRBJ2-7, with TRBD2 as a possible D gene (5 bases). V was cut by 3 bases and J by 5 bases, with 14 bases left in between. CDR1 MNHEY and CDR2 SMNVEV come from the germline V gene (reference sequence). The CDR3 has 14 amino acids. Written as DNA, the CDR3 is TGTGCCAGCAGTTTGGTTGAGGGAGTCCACGAGCAGTACTTC. It is translated as CASSLVEGVHEQYF.

The chain has TRBV27 and TRBJ2-7; 9 bases agree with TRBD1. Germline V gives CDR1 MNHEY, CDR2 SMNVEV (reference sequence). This CDR3 has 17 residues. J lost 3 bases, V lost 5 bases, and 14 bases had no gene match. The CDR3 region is CASSPTGTGYGIYEQYF. Written as DNA, the CDR3 is TGTGCCAGCAGTCCCACCGGGACAGGGTACGGTATCTACGAGCAGTACTTC.

This clone has a handful of counts. V gene TRBV4-2 combines with J gene TRBJ2-7; 9 bases align to TRBD2. Germline values: CDR1 LGHNA, CDR2 YNFKEQ. The junction had 6 bases not matched to a gene; V was cut back by 4 bases and J by 2 bases. The CDR3 loop spans 15 amino acids. CDR3 nucleotide sequence: TGTGCCAGCAGCCTGTTACTAGCGGGCGCCTACGAGCAGTACTTC. It translates to CASSLLLAGAYEQYF.

The CDR3 DNA reads TGTGCCAGTAGCACTCCGATGGGGGGGAGGAGACTCGATGAGCAGTTCTTC. As protein: CASSTPMGGRRLDEQFF. The chain joins TRBV19 to TRBJ2-1, with TRBD2 matching over 7 bases. There are 17 residues in the CDR3. Germline loops: CDR1 LNHDA, CDR2 SQIVND (reference sequence). V dropped 6 bases and J dropped 8; count of bases not matched to a gene: 19.

V and J are TRBV6-5 and TRBJ2-2; tentative D call: TRBD1 (6 bases). V was shortened by 11 bases and J by 1 base, with 11 bases between the two germline ends. Germline CDR1 is MNHEY and CDR2 is SVGAGI. The CDR3 consists of 13 residues. This CDR3 is CAGGPGNTGELFF. DNA of the CDR3: TGTGCCGGGGGCCCCGGGAACACCGGGGAGCTGTTTTTT.

The CDR3 sequence is CASSIGQRTNYGYTF. The CDR3 region has the DNA TGTGCCAGTAGTATCGGGCAGCGTACTAACTATGGCTACACCTTC. The V and J genes are TRBV19 and TRBJ1-2; D ambiguous. The V gene lost 3 bases and the J gene lost 0 bases, with 11 bases spanning the gap. The CDR3 contains 15 residues. Germline V lookup: CDR1 LNHDA, CDR2 SQIVND (reference sequence).

The chain is built from TRBV9 and TRBJ2-1, with a possible D match to TRBD1 (5 bases). This CDR3 region has 17 residues. Trimming took off 3 bases at V and 5 bases at J, with 21 bases between the two ends. Germline CDR1 is SGDLS and CDR2 is YYNGEE. CDR3 residues: CASSAPRGTTLNNEQFF. The CDR3 bases are TGTGCCAGCAGCGCTCCAAGGGGCACCACCCTTAACAATGAGCAGTTCTTC.